These 7 T cell receptor beta chains were all obtained from the same sample, sequenced in a study of T cells in Graves' hyperthyroidism and ophthalmopathy. Amplification of TCR beta CDR3 regions was performed using RNA transcripts as template. Using the HTBI primer set, a first-round RT-PCR was run on the TCR CDR3. Each CDR3 protein gets one entry after TCRdb re-called the multiplex PCR reads with MiXCR. The sample yields over 300,000 distinct CDR3 sequences, approximately 15% seen once. The sample was blood. These receptors originate from a woman aged 55-69 years with Graves' hyperthyroidism.

This clonotype was picked up many times. The chain is built from TRBV28 and TRBJ1-5; TRBD1 is a possible D gene (5 bases). Trimming stripped 6 bases from V and 2 bases from J, with 20 bases between. From germline, CDR1 is MDHEN and CDR2 SYDVKM. This CDR3 region has 17 residues. CDR3 coding DNA: TGTGCCAGCAGCTTCAGTTGGGGCCAGGCAGGCAATCAGCCCCAGCATTTT. Residues: CASSFSWGQAGNQPQHF.

A note on this clonotype: Compared with germline, one end of the junction differs, possibly owing to a read error. This chain connects TRBV18 to TRBJ1-5; no clear D. This CDR3 region has 13 residues. The V gene's germline CDR1 is KGHSH and CDR2 LQKENI. The CDR3 bases are TGTACCAGCTCACCCGGAGAAAATCAGCCCCAGCATTTT. Protein: CTSSPGENQPQHF.

In this sample, this clonotype turned up many times. This chain's CDR3 is CASSLGASGSNEQYF. CDR3 coding DNA: TGCGCCAGCAGCTTGGGGGCTAGCGGGAGCAACGAGCAGTACTTC. The chain has TRBV5-1 and TRBJ2-7, with 10 bases lining up with TRBD2. The junction had 5 bases not matched to a gene; V was cut back by 0 bases and J by 5 bases. The CDR3 has 15 residues. Per germline, CDR1 SGHRS and CDR2 YFSETQ.

This clonotype was seen repeatedly, ten times or more. V and J are TRBV19 and TRBJ2-7; D is uncertain. The germline gives CDR1 LNHDA, CDR2 SQIVND (reference sequence). The length of the CDR3 is 16 residues. V dropped 3 bases and J dropped 2 bases, with 17 bases sitting between them. CDR3 sequence: CASSIISANPPYEQYF. In DNA, the CDR3 is TGTGCCAGTAGTATTATTTCGGCTAATCCCCCCTACGAGCAGTACTTC.

This clonotype was detected ten times or more. J is TRBJ1-5 and V is TRBV19, with D unclear. Trimming took 5 bases from V and 5 from J, leaving 16 bases between them. The CDR3 is 15 residues long. CDR1 and CDR2 (germline): LNHDA, SQIVND (reference sequence). The CDR3 loop reads CASSVFPDGHQPQHF. The CDR3 DNA follows: TGTGCCAGTAGTGTGTTCCCGGACGGCCATCAGCCCCAGCATTTT.

This chain connects TRBV11-3 to TRBJ1-1; D is unclear. This CDR3 is 13 amino acids long. Looked up from germline, CDR1 is SGHNT and CDR2 is YENEEA. The V gene lost 3 bases and the J gene lost 3 bases, with 8 bases spanning the gap. The CDR3 region is CASSFGKDTEAFF. As DNA, the CDR3 is TGTGCCAGCAGCTTCGGGAAAGACACTGAAGCTTTCTTT.

The V call is TRBV24-1, the J call TRBJ1-2; D uncertain. The CDR3 is 15 amino acids. Germline CDR1 KGHDR, CDR2 SFDVKD. The germline V and J ends were trimmed by 4 bases and 4 bases, with 15 bases remaining between them. The CDR3 region is CATSDPTVTGYGYTF. Written as DNA, the CDR3 is TGTGCCACCAGTGACCCCACAGTTACCGGCTATGGCTACACCTTC.